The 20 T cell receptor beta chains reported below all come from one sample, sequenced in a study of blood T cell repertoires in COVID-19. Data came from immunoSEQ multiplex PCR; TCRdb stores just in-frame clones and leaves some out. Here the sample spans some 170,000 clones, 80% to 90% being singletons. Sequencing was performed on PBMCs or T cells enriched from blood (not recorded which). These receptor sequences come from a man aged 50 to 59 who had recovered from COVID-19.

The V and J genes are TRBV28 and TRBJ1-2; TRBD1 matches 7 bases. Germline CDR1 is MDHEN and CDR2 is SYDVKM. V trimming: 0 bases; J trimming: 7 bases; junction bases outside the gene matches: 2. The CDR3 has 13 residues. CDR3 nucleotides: TGTGCCAGCAGTTTATGGCAGGGGGGTGGCTACACCTTC. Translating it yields CASSLWQGGGYTF.

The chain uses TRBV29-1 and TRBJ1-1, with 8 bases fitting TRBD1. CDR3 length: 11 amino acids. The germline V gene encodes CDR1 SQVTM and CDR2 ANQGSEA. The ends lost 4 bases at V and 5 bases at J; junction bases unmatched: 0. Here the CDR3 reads CSVGQGTEAFF. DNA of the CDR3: TGCAGCGTTGGACAGGGGACTGAAGCTTTCTTT.

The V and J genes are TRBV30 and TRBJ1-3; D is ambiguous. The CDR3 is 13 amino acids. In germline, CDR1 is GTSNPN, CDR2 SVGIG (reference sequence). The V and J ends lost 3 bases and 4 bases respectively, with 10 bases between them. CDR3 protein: CAWSRRRGNTIYF. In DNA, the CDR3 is TGTGCCTGGAGCCGGAGAAGGGGAAACACCATATATTTT.

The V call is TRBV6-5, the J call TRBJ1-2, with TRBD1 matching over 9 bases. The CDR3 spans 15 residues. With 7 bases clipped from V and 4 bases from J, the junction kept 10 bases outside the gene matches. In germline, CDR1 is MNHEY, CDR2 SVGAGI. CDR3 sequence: CASTGPGQGSYGYTF. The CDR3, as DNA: TGTGCCAGCACCGGACCGGGACAGGGAAGCTATGGCTACACCTTC.

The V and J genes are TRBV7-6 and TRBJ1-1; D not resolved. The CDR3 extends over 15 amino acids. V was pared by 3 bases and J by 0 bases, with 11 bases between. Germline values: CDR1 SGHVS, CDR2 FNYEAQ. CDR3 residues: CASSLSGHMNTEAFF. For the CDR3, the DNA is TGTGCCAGCAGCTTGTCAGGTCACATGAACACTGAAGCTTTCTTT.

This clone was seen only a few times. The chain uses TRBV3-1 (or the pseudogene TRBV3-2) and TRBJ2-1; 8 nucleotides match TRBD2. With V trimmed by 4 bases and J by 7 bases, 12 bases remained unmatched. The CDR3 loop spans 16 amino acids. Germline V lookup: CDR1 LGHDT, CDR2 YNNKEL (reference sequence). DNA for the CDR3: TGTGCCAGCAGCCCCCGGTGGACGGGGGGGCGTAATGAGCAGTTCTTC. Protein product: CASSPRWTGGRNEQFF.

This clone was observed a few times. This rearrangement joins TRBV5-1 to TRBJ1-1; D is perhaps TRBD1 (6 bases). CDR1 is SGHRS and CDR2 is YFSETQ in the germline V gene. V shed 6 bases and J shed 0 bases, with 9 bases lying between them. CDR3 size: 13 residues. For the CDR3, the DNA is TGCGCCAGCATTGGACAGATGAACACTGAAGCTTTCTTT. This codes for CASIGQMNTEAFF. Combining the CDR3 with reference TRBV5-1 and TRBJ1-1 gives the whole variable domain KAGVTQTPRYLIKTRGQQVTLSCSPISGHRSVSWYQQTPGQGLQFLFEYFSETQRNKGNFPGRFSGRQFSNSRSEMNVSTLELGDSALYLCASIGQMNTEAFFGQGTRLTVV.

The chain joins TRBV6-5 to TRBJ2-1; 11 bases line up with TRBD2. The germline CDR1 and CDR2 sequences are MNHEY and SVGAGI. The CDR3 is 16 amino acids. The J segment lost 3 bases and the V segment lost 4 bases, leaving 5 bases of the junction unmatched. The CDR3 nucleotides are TGTGCCAGCAGTTCCGGGACTAGCGGAATCTACAATGAGCAGTTCTTC. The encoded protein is CASSSGTSGIYNEQFF.

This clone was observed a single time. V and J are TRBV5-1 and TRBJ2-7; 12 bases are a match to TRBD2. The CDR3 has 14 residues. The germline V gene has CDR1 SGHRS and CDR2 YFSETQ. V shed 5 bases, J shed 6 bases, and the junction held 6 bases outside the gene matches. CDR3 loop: CASRPTSGGGEQYF. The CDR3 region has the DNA TGCGCCAGCAGACCGACTAGCGGGGGAGGCGAGCAGTACTTC.

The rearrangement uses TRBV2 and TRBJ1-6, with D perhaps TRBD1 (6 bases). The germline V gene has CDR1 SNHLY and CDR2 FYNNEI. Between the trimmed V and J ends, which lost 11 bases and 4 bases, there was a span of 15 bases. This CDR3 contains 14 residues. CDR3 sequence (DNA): TGTGCCTCAAAAATACAGGGATATAATTCACCCCTCCACTTT. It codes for CASKIQGYNSPLHF. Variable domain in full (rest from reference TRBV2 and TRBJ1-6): EPEVTQTPSHQVTQMGQEVILRCVPISNHLYFYWYRQILGQKVEFLVSFYNNEISEKSEIFDDQFSVERPDGSNFTLKIRSTKLEDSAMYFCASKIQGYNSPLHFGNGTRLTVT.

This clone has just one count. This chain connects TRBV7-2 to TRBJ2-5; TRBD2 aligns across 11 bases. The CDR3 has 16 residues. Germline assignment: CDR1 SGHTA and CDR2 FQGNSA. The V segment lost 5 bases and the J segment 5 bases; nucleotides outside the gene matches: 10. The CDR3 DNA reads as TGTGCCAGCAGCACAGTAGGGACTAGCGGTCCGGAGACCCAGTACTTC. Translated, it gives CASSTVGTSGPETQYF.

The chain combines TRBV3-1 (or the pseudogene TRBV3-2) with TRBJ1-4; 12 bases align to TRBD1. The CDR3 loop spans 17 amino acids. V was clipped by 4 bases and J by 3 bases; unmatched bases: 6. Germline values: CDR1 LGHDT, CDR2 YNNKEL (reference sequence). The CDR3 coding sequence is TGTGCCAGCAGCCTCGGGACAGGGGGCGTTGCTAATGAAAAACTGTTTTTT. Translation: CASSLGTGGVANEKLFF.

DNA for the CDR3: TGTGCCAGCATTGCGGGGGGCCCCACCGGGGAGCTGTTTTTT. Its translation: CASIAGGPTGELFF. This sequence joins TRBV28 and TRBJ2-2; 8 bases map to TRBD2. The ends lost 7 bases at V and 4 bases at J; junction bases unmatched: 5. CDR3 length: 14 amino acids. Germline CDR1 and CDR2: MDHEN and SYDVKM. The variable domain in full, completed from reference TRBV28 and TRBJ2-2, reads DVKVTQSSRYLVKRTGEKVFLECVQDMDHENMFWYRQDPGLGLRLIYFSYDVKMKEKGDIPEGYSVSREKKERFSLILESASTNQTSMYLCASIAGGPTGELFFGEGSRLTVL.

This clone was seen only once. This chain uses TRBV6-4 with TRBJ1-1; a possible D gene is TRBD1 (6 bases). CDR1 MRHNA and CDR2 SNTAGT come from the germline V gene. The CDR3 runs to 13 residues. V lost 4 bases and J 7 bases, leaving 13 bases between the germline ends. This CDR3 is CASSAKQGFEAFF. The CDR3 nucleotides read TGTGCCAGCAGTGCCAAACAGGGTTTTGAAGCTTTCTTT.

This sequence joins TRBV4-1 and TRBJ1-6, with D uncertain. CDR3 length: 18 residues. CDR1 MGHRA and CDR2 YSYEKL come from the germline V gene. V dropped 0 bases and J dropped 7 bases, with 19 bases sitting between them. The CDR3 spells CASSQDLGIGGLNSPLHF. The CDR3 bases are TGCGCCAGCAGCCAAGATCTAGGAATAGGAGGGTTAAATTCACCCCTCCACTTT.

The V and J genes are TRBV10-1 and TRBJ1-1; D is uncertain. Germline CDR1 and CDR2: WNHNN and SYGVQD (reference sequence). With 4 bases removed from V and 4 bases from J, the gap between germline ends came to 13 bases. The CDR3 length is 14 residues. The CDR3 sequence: CASSVVWGGTEAFF. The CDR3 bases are TGCGCCAGCAGTGTTGTCTGGGGAGGCACTGAAGCTTTCTTT.

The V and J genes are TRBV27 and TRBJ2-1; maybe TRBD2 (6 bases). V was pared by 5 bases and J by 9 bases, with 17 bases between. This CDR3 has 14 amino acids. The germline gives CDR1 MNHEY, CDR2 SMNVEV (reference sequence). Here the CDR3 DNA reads TGTGCCAGCAGTGCCGGGGGACCGAGAGGTGAGCAGTTCTTC. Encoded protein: CASSAGGPRGEQFF.

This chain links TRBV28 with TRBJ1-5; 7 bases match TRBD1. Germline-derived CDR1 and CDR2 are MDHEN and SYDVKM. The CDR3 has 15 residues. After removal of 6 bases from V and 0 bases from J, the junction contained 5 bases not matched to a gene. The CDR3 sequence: CASRPRDSSNQPQHF. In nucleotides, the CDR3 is TGTGCCAGCAGGCCACGGGACAGTAGCAATCAGCCCCAGCATTTT. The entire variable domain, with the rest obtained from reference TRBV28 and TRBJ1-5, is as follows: DVKVTQSSRYLVKRTGEKVFLECVQDMDHENMFWYRQDPGLGLRLIYFSYDVKMKEKGDIPEGYSVSREKKERFSLILESASTNQTSMYLCASRPRDSSNQPQHFGDGTRLSIL.

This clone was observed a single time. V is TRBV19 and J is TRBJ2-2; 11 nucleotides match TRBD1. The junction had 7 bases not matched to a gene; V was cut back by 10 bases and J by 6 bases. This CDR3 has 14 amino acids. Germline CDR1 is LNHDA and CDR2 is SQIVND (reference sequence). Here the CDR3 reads CATRGQGAPGELFF. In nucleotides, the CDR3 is TGTGCCACTAGAGGACAGGGGGCCCCCGGGGAGCTGTTTTTT.

The CDR3 coding sequence is TGTGCCACGTCGAGCCGCTCGGAGACCCAGTACTTC. Its protein is CATSSRSETQYF. The chain recombines TRBV2 with TRBJ2-5; no clear D gene. Trimming pared 10 bases from V and 5 bases from J, leaving 14 bases between. There are 12 residues in the CDR3. The germline V gene encodes CDR1 SNHLY and CDR2 FYNNEI.